The T cell receptor (beta chain) under discussion was sequenced for a study of graft-versus-host responses after intestinal transplantation. Overall study: For 2 to 4 years after anti-thymocyte globulin induction, all recipients took tacrolimus and steroids.

CDR3 length equals 14 residues. V dropped 6 bases and J dropped 4 bases, with 12 bases sitting between them. The germline V gene encodes CDR1 MNHNS and CDR2 SASEGT. This clone was found a few times. Its antigen is unidentified. The assay was immunoSEQ multiplex PCR, and TCRdb's table has in-frame clones only and misses some. In the table there are 80,000 to 85,000 clones, 91% of which are singletons. Study conclusions and caveats: Among recipient marrow samples, GvH clones were found; some appeared first in ileum or blood.

The sequence was obtained from a human donor who received an intestinal transplant. The source was unstimulated CD4+ T cells sorted from spleen or lymph node cells, collected before intestinal transplant. This chain links TRBV6-1 with TRBJ1-4; D ambiguous. CDR3 coding DNA: TGTGCCAGCAGACTCGGGCGGGTTAATGAAAAACTGTTTTTT. As protein: CASRLGRVNEKLFF.